The 25 T cell receptor beta chains in this list originate from one sample, sequenced in a study of T-cell reconstitution after alpha-beta-depleted transplantation in children. It was with unique molecular identifiers that the TCRbeta library was prepared. TCRdb called the PCR reads again in MiXCR, with one record for every CDR3 protein. The table includes roughly 670,000 distinct CDR3 sequences, approximately 14% detected once. The sequencing used PBMCs, collected before TCRalphabeta/CD19-depleted stem cell transplant. The receptors stem from a girl aged 2 to 9 with congenital amegakaryocytic thrombocytopenia, due to receive a stem cell transplant.

This clonotype was counted a few times. V gene TRBV6-2 or TRBV6-3 combines with J gene TRBJ2-3, with TRBD2 matching 8 bases. The CDR3 loop spans 15 amino acids. The trim removed 5 bases at V and 4 bases at J, leaving 8 bases unmatched. Germline CDR1 and CDR2: MNHEY and SVGEGT. CDR3 nucleotides: TGTGCCAGCAGTCGGAGCGGGAGTGGGGCAGATACGCAGTATTTT. Its translation: CASSRSGSGADTQYF.

This clonotype was seen ten or more times. This chain links TRBV5-8 with TRBJ2-2; TRBD2 is a possible D gene (6 bases). Trimming shortened V by 0 bases and J by 6 bases, and 12 bases separated the two germline ends. The CDR3 extends over 15 amino acids. Germline V gene data show CDR1 as SGHTS and CDR2 as YDEGEE. The CDR3 sequence: CASSLEDTGAGELFF. The DNA for the CDR3 is TGTGCCAGCAGCTTGGAGGACACGGGGGCCGGGGAGCTGTTTTTT.

Turning to this clonotype: This clone may be a read error of a much larger clone one base away. The chain is built from TRBV20-1 and TRBJ2-5, with D unclear. CDR1 is DFQATT, CDR2 SNEGSKA, per germline (reference sequence). This CDR3 has 14 residues. CDR3 bases: TGCAGTGCTAGAGATTCCGAGACCGCGGAGACCCAGCACTTC. This sequence encodes CSARDSETAETQHF.

This clonotype was counted many times. The chain is built from TRBV7-3 and TRBJ2-1; D is unclear. There are 15 residues in the CDR3. Germline CDR1 is SGHTA and CDR2 is FQGTGA. V was clipped by 4 bases and J by 0 bases, with 10 bases between them. The CDR3 sequence: CASSSKPRSYNEQFF. The CDR3 nucleotides are TGTGCCAGCAGCTCCAAGCCTCGCTCCTACAATGAGCAGTTCTTC.

The V gene is TRBV5-1, the J gene TRBJ2-1, with TRBD2 identical over 13 bases. The CDR3 length is 15 residues. V shed 4 bases, J shed 6 bases, and the junction held 4 bases outside the gene matches. The V gene's germline CDR1 is SGHRS and CDR2 YFSETQ. The CDR3 here is CASSQLAGGINEQFF. The CDR3 region has the DNA TGCGCCAGCAGCCAACTAGCGGGAGGGATCAATGAGCAGTTCTTC.

V usage is TRBV29-1 and J usage is TRBJ2-1; 14 bases match TRBD2. J lost 7 bases, V lost 7 bases, and 3 bases had no gene match. The CDR3 has 13 amino acids. Germline V lookup: CDR1 SQVTM, CDR2 ANQGSEA. In DNA, the CDR3 is TGCAGCGGAGGGACTAGCGGGAGAAATGAGCAGTTCTTC. Residues: CSGGTSGRNEQFF.

This clonotype was seen at least ten times. The genes are TRBV27 and TRBJ2-1; 9 bases line up with TRBD1. The germline gives CDR1 MNHEY, CDR2 SMNVEV (reference sequence). The trim removed 8 bases at V and 5 bases at J, leaving 13 bases unmatched. This CDR3 has 16 residues. CDR3 sequence reads: CASLPSPGQGDNEQFF. DNA for the CDR3: TGTGCCAGCCTTCCTTCTCCGGGACAGGGCGACAATGAGCAGTTCTTC.

V gene TRBV12-3 or TRBV12-4 combines with J gene TRBJ2-4; TRBD2 aligns across 7 bases. The CDR3 loop spans 15 amino acids. Trimming at V came to 3 bases and at J to 8 bases, leaving 10 bases not matched to a gene. The chain's CDR3 is CASSFEGAGVHIQYF. CDR3 coding DNA: TGTGCCAGCAGTTTTGAGGGCGCGGGAGTGCACATTCAGTACTTC.

This clonotype was counted many times. The J gene is TRBJ2-1, the V gene TRBV5-1, with D possibly TRBD2 on 6 matching bases. Trimming stripped 4 bases from V and 8 bases from J, with 22 bases between. Germline loops: CDR1 SGHRS, CDR2 YFSETQ. The CDR3 has 16 amino acids. CDR3 protein: CASSLTIRRDSHEQFF. The CDR3 coding sequence is TGCGCCAGCAGCCTCACCATCCGCCGGGACTCCCATGAGCAGTTCTTC.

This clonotype has a count of ten or more. The rearrangement joins TRBV28 to TRBJ2-7; D not resolved. Germline V gene data show CDR1 as MDHEN and CDR2 as SYDVKM. This CDR3 spans 17 amino acids. V was pared by 2 bases and J by 3 bases, with 20 bases between. The CDR3 region is CASSLPVLSSALYEQYF. As DNA, the CDR3 is TGTGCCAGCAGTTTACCCGTACTCTCTTCCGCGCTCTACGAGCAGTACTTC.

Many counts were recorded for this clonotype. The V call is TRBV10-3, the J call TRBJ2-5; D is undetermined. The CDR3 is 15 residues long. V was shortened by 3 bases and J by 4 bases, with 15 bases between the two germline ends. Per germline, CDR1 ENHRY and CDR2 SYGVKD. CDR3 protein: CAISEWSYRAETQYF. The DNA for the CDR3 is TGTGCCATCAGTGAATGGAGCTATCGAGCAGAGACCCAGTACTTC.

Many counts were recorded for this clonotype. The CDR3: CASSLEGPSSGKLFF. In DNA form, the CDR3 reads TGCGCCAGCAGCTTGGAGGGACCCTCTAGCGGAAAACTGTTTTTT. V is TRBV5-1 and J is TRBJ1-4, with D possibly TRBD1 on 5 matching bases. The CDR3 totals 15 residues. The germline V gene encodes CDR1 SGHRS and CDR2 YFSETQ. Trimming pared 0 bases from V and 10 bases from J, leaving 16 bases between.

The sample holds a few counts of this clonotype. The chain is built from TRBV5-1 and TRBJ1-6; the D is unclear. Germline V gene lookup returns CDR1 SGHRS and CDR2 YFSETQ. The CDR3 is 13 amino acids. Between the trimmed V and J ends, which lost 0 bases and 6 bases, there was a span of 4 bases. The CDR3, as DNA: TGCGCCAGCAGCTTGGGGTCTAATTCACCCCTCCACTTT. This translates into CASSLGSNSPLHF. Full variable domain (remainder filled in from reference TRBV5-1 and TRBJ1-6): KAGVTQTPRYLIKTRGQQVTLSCSPISGHRSVSWYQQTPGQGLQFLFEYFSETQRNKGNFPGRFSGRQFSNSRSEMNVSTLELGDSALYLCASSLGSNSPLHFGNGTRLTVT.

The rearrangement joins TRBV5-6 to TRBJ1-2; 7 bases agree with TRBD1. The germline CDR1 and CDR2 sequences are SGHDT and YYEEEE. This CDR3 contains 14 residues. Trimming cost V 4 bases and J 8 bases; bases outside gene matches: 11. Here the CDR3 DNA reads TGTGCCAGCAGCCGATCGACAGGGCTTGACGGCTACACCTTC. It encodes CASSRSTGLDGYTF.

For this clonotype: Since a much larger clone is just one base distant, this may be a read error. The chain carries TRBV7-9 and TRBJ2-7; 9 bases align to TRBD2. CDR3 length: 15 residues. CDR1 is SEHNR and CDR2 is FQNEAQ in the germline V gene (reference sequence). Here the CDR3 DNA reads TGTGCCAGCAGCTTCCGACTAGCGGCCAACTACGAGCCGTACTTC. The encoded protein is CASSFRLAANYEPYF.

This clonotype was observed at least ten times. The rearrangement joins TRBV5-1 to TRBJ2-7; TRBD2 matches at 13 bases. V was clipped by 0 bases and J by 6 bases; unmatched bases: 6. The CDR3 contains 16 residues. Germline V gene data show CDR1 as SGHRS and CDR2 as YFSETQ. CDR3 region: CASSLERTSGSFEQYF. The CDR3 region has the DNA TGCGCCAGCAGCTTGGAGAGGACTAGCGGGAGTTTCGAGCAGTACTTC.

This clonotype was seen ten or more times. CDR3 sequence reads: CASSLQTGQHYGYTF. The CDR3 DNA follows: TGTGCCAGCTCACTTCAGACGGGACAGCATTATGGCTACACCTTC. This rearrangement joins TRBV18 to TRBJ1-2; TRBD1 matches at 7 bases. Germline CDR1 is KGHSH and CDR2 is LQKENI. This CDR3 is built from 15 residues. The V segment lost 4 bases and the J segment 5 bases; nucleotides outside the gene matches: 10.

J is TRBJ2-1 and V is TRBV5-1; TRBD1 matches 9 bases. Germline V gene data show CDR1 as SGHRS and CDR2 as YFSETQ. V shed 4 bases, J shed 8 bases, and the junction held 4 bases outside the gene matches. CDR3 length: 13 residues. CDR3 DNA sequence: TGCGCCAGCAGCGAACAGGGGGCGGATGAGCAGTTCTTC. Translated: CASSEQGADEQFF. The entire variable domain, with the rest obtained from reference TRBV5-1 and TRBJ2-1, is as follows: KAGVTQTPRYLIKTRGQQVTLSCSPISGHRSVSWYQQTPGQGLQFLFEYFSETQRNKGNFPGRFSGRQFSNSRSEMNVSTLELGDSALYLCASSEQGADEQFFGPGTRLTVL.

This clonotype was detected ten times or more. This chain links TRBV29-1 with TRBJ2-7; D gene ambiguous. The CDR3 spans 12 residues. Germline CDR1 and CDR2: SQVTM and ANQGSEA. The germline V and J ends were trimmed by 0 bases and 7 bases, with 10 bases remaining between them. The CDR3 region is CSVEDLRKEQYF. The CDR3 DNA is TGCAGCGTTGAAGATCTGAGAAAAGAGCAGTACTTC.

In this sample, this clonotype turned up a few times. J is TRBJ2-2 and V is TRBV12-3 or TRBV12-4; TRBD2 matches 11 bases. V was clipped by 5 bases and J by 6 bases; unmatched bases: 5. This CDR3 has 15 residues. The CDR3 protein is CASSELAGVPGELFF. The CDR3 bases are TGTGCCAGCAGTGAACTAGCGGGAGTCCCCGGGGAGCTGTTTTTT.

Many counts were recorded for this clonotype. J is TRBJ2-1 and V is TRBV7-8; TRBD2 matches at 8 bases. The V gene's germline CDR1 is SGHVS and CDR2 FQNEAQ. The V segment lost 5 bases and the J segment 15 bases; nucleotides outside the gene matches: 15. The CDR3 is 14 residues long. For the CDR3, the DNA is TGTGCCAGCAGCCTCCACCCTGGGACTAGTGCCTTGTTCTTC. Translation gives CASSLHPGTSALFF.

This clonotype was counted only a few times. This chain connects TRBV12-3 or TRBV12-4 to TRBJ2-6; 7 nucleotides align to TRBD1. J gave up 2 bases and V 6 bases, and 4 bases lay outside the gene matches. The CDR3 runs to 15 residues. CDR3 coding DNA: TGTGCCAGCAGAACAGGGGTTGCTGGGGCCAACGTCCTGACTTTC. This translates into CASRTGVAGANVLTF.

This clonotype has at least ten counts. The chain carries TRBV20-1 and TRBJ2-3; TRBD2 matches 8 bases. The ends lost 5 bases at V and 8 bases at J; junction bases unmatched: 9. This CDR3 region has 13 residues. The germline V gene encodes CDR1 DFQATT and CDR2 SNEGSKA (reference sequence). The CDR3 sequence is CSAVSGTGVTQYF. The CDR3, as DNA: TGCAGTGCTGTTAGCGGGACTGGGGTTACGCAGTATTTT.

The chain has TRBV7-8 and TRBJ2-3, with D perhaps being TRBD1 or TRBD2 (5 bases each). Per the germline V gene, CDR1 is SGHVS and CDR2 is FQNEAQ. Trimming stripped 3 bases from V and 1 base from J, with 11 bases between. The CDR3 runs 15 residues. CDR3 amino acids: CASSFVRGGTDTQYF. The CDR3 DNA follows: TGTGCCAGCAGCTTTGTGAGGGGCGGCACAGATACGCAGTATTTT.

This clonotype was counted many times. The rearrangement joins TRBV29-1 to TRBJ2-2; 8 bases align to TRBD1. J was trimmed by 7 bases and V by 3 bases; bases with no gene match: 7. The V gene's germline CDR1 is SQVTM and CDR2 ANQGSEA. The CDR3 sequence is 14 residues long. CDR3 amino acids: CSVEQGAYGGELFF. The CDR3 nucleotides are TGCAGCGTTGAGCAGGGGGCGTATGGCGGGGAGCTGTTTTTT.